Listed here are 25 T cell receptor beta chains from one sample, sequenced in a study of CD8 T cells in Susac syndrome. Random hexamers served to reverse transcribe about 0.5 to 1 ug RNA. MiXCR was run by TCRdb on the immunoSEQ multiplex PCR reads, yielding one entry per CDR3 protein. The table has some 140,000 distinct CDR3 sequences, 80% seen once. Sequenced sample: CD8+ T cells from PBMCs. The receptor source for this set is a human donor with multiple sclerosis.

This clonotype has just one count. This chain connects TRBV4-2 to TRBJ2-1; no definite D call. Germline assignment: CDR1 LGHNA and CDR2 YNFKEQ. This CDR3 has 17 amino acids. V shed 0 bases and J shed 3 bases, with 15 bases lying between them. CDR3 residues: CASSQDTNEAVYNEQFF. DNA of the CDR3: TGTGCCAGCAGCCAAGACACCAATGAGGCTGTCTACAATGAGCAGTTCTTC.

This chain connects TRBV13 to TRBJ1-4; D is ambiguous. The V end was cut by 2 bases, the J end by 5 bases, with 3 bases between. The CDR3 totals 12 residues. Germline lookup yields CDR1 PRHDT and CDR2 FYEKMQ (reference sequence). The CDR3 spells CASSLNNEKLFF. The DNA for the CDR3 is TGTGCCAGCAGCTTAAACAATGAAAAACTGTTTTTT.

This clonotype was counted only a few times. One junction end does not reproduce the germline sequence, and a read error may be involved. The chain has TRBV25-1 and TRBJ1-2; the D gene is possibly TRBD1 (5 bases). Germline V gives CDR1 MGHDK, CDR2 SYGVNS. The CDR3 consists of 16 residues. The CDR3 sequence: CASSEPSPQGTYGYTF. CDR3 DNA sequence: TGTGCCAGTAGTGAGCCCTCCCCCCAGGGTACCTATGGCTACACCTTC.

This clonotype was seen a few times. This chain joins TRBV29-1 and TRBJ1-1; D ambiguous. The CDR3 is made up of 11 amino acids. Germline V CDR1 and CDR2: SQVTM, ANQGSEA. V was trimmed by 5 bases and J by 7 bases, leaving 11 bases between them. In DNA form, the CDR3 reads TGCAGCGTTCCTCCGGAGAGTGAAGCTTTCTTT. It yields the protein CSVPPESEAFF.

V is TRBV4-3 and J is TRBJ1-4, with a weak D call TRBD1 (5 bases). CDR1 is LGHNA and CDR2 is YSLEER in the germline V gene. This CDR3 contains 18 residues. Trimming removed 4 bases from V and 5 bases from J, with 23 bases in between. CDR3 region: CASSRVWDGTRANEKLFF. CDR3 DNA: TGCGCCAGCAGCCGAGTATGGGACGGAACTAGAGCAAATGAAAAACTGTTTTTT.

The V call is TRBV5-6, the J call TRBJ1-2; TRBD1 agrees at 7 bases. The CDR3 has 16 amino acids. Germline V gene data show CDR1 as SGHDT and CDR2 as YYEEEE. V shed 6 bases and J 4 bases; nucleotides not matched to a gene: 15. This CDR3 reads CASTWGTGANFYGYTF. CDR3 in DNA: TGTGCCAGCACGTGGGGAACAGGGGCAAACTTCTATGGCTACACCTTC.

The V gene is TRBV15, the J gene TRBJ2-3, with D possibly TRBD2 on 6 matching bases. Trimming took 3 bases from V and 2 from J, leaving 12 bases between them. Germline V gene data show CDR1 as LNHNV and CDR2 as YYDKDF (reference sequence). The CDR3 is 15 residues long. The CDR3 loop is CATSRTGLPTDTQYF. As DNA, the CDR3 is TGTGCCACCAGCAGGACGGGACTCCCCACAGATACGCAGTATTTT.

This clonotype was counted once. The genes are TRBV20-1 and TRBJ1-4, with D unclear. Germline V CDR1 and CDR2: DFQATT, SNEGSKA (reference sequence). Trimming left V 0 bases short and J 5 bases short, with 10 bases between. CDR3 length: 14 residues. The CDR3, as DNA: TGCAGTGCTAGAGATGTACAGCCAAATGAAAAACTGTTTTTT. It translates to CSARDVQPNEKLFF.

This clonotype was detected a few times. The chain links TRBV4-1 to TRBJ1-5; 8 bases are shared with TRBD1. V shed 4 bases and J 1 base; nucleotides not matched to a gene: 6. The germline gives CDR1 MGHRA, CDR2 YSYEKL. The CDR3 extends over 16 amino acids. The CDR3 here is CASSPRTGSSNQPQHF. The CDR3 DNA follows: TGCGCCAGCAGCCCAAGGACAGGGAGCAGCAATCAGCCCCAGCATTTT.

V is TRBV6-4 and J is TRBJ2-2; D uncertain. V lost 3 bases to trimming and J lost 8 bases, with 4 bases between them. The length of the CDR3 is 11 residues. Germline CDR1 reads MRHNA; CDR2 reads SNTAGT. CDR3 loop: CASSEAGELFF. In DNA form, the CDR3 reads TGTGCCAGCAGTGAGGCTGGGGAGCTGTTTTTT.

This clonotype was detected only a few times. This chain links TRBV19 with TRBJ2-1, with no clear D. The germline CDR1 and CDR2 sequences are LNHDA and SQIVND (reference sequence). CDR3 length: 16 residues. The V end lost 5 bases, the J end lost 0 bases, and 14 bases lay between the germline ends. The CDR3 DNA reads as TGTGCCAGTAGTCCCCAGGTTTTGAGCTCCTACAATGAGCAGTTCTTC. Protein: CASSPQVLSSYNEQFF.

In its sample, this clonotype was seen once. This rearrangement joins TRBV7-9 to TRBJ2-1; D is perhaps TRBD2 (6 bases). The germline V gene has CDR1 SEHNR and CDR2 FQNEAQ (reference sequence). CDR3 length equals 14 residues. The V end lost 3 bases, the J end lost 3 bases, and 9 bases lay between the germline ends. For the CDR3, the DNA is TGTGCCAGCAGCTTCACTAGCAGCTACAATGAGCAGTTCTTC. It encodes CASSFTSSYNEQFF. The variable domain in full, completed from reference TRBV7-9 and TRBJ2-1, reads DTGVSQNPRHKITKRGQNVTFRCDPISEHNRLYWYRQTLGQGPEFLTYFQNEAQLEKSRLLSDRFSAERPKGSFSTLEIQRTEQGDSAMYLCASSFTSSYNEQFFGPGTRLTVL.

V gene TRBV4-1 combines with J gene TRBJ2-4; the match to TRBD2 covers 14 bases. The CDR3 has 18 residues. Trimming at V came to 3 bases and at J to 3 bases, leaving 7 bases not matched to a gene. CDR1 and CDR2 (germline): MGHRA, YSYEKL. In DNA, the CDR3 is TGCGCCAGCAGCCAGGATCGGACTAGCGGGAGGATCAAAAACATTCAGTACTTC. Its protein is CASSQDRTSGRIKNIQYF.

This clonotype turned up a few times. V gene TRBV4-3 combines with J gene TRBJ2-1; a possible D gene is TRBD2 (7 bases). V lost 11 bases to trimming and J lost 7 bases, with 21 bases between them. CDR1 is LGHNA and CDR2 is YSLEER in the germline V gene. The CDR3 has 14 residues. CDR3 nucleotides: TGCGCCTCTCGCACTGCCCGGGGGGCAAATGAGCAGTTCTTC. This gives the protein CASRTARGANEQFF.

The J gene is TRBJ2-1, the V gene TRBV7-9; 9 positions match TRBD1. The CDR3 extends over 17 amino acids. Germline V gene data show CDR1 as SEHNR and CDR2 as FQNEAQ (reference sequence). The V segment lost 4 bases and the J segment 3 bases; nucleotides outside the gene matches: 10. CDR3 coding DNA: TGTGCCAGCAGCTCCCTAAAGACAGGGGGTTACTACAATGAGCAGTTCTTC. Encoded protein: CASSSLKTGGYYNEQFF.

This chain links TRBV7-9 with TRBJ1-1; 7 bases fit TRBD1. CDR1 and CDR2 (germline): SEHNR, FQNEAQ (reference sequence). The ends lost 1 base at V and 7 bases at J; junction bases unmatched: 6. The CDR3 has 14 residues. In nucleotides, the CDR3 is TGTGCCAGCAGCTTAGAGGACAGGACGGTTGAAGCTTTCTTT. This codes for CASSLEDRTVEAFF.

V gene TRBV27 combines with J gene TRBJ2-3, with 7 bases that match TRBD2. Trimming removed 5 bases from V and 9 bases from J; junction bases left unmatched: 11. The CDR3 is 14 amino acids. CDR1 and CDR2 from the germline V gene are MNHEY and SMNVEV (reference sequence). CDR3 amino acids: CASSPTVVGGTQYF. CDR3 bases: TGTGCCAGCAGTCCCACCGTGGTCGGGGGGACGCAGTATTTT.

This chain connects TRBV12-5 to TRBJ1-1; no clear D. Germline CDR1 is LGHNT and CDR2 is FRNRAP. The ends were cut back, 4 bases at V and 0 bases at J, with 6 bases in the middle. This CDR3 spans 13 amino acids. The DNA of the CDR3 is TGTGCTAGTGGTTCATTAATGAACACTGAAGCTTTCTTT. Translated, it gives CASGSLMNTEAFF.

J is TRBJ2-5 and V is TRBV3-1; 9 positions match TRBD2. This CDR3 comprises 19 residues. With 0 bases clipped from V and 1 base from J, the junction kept 12 bases outside the gene matches. Germline V gene sequence: CDR1 LGHDT, CDR2 YNNKEL (reference sequence). The CDR3 spells CASSQDSVASGAFQETQYF. In nucleotides, the CDR3 is TGTGCCAGCAGCCAAGATAGCGTGGCTAGCGGGGCTTTCCAAGAGACCCAGTACTTC.

This chain uses TRBV7-2 with TRBJ1-4; D remains unclear. The CDR3 length is 17 residues. Germline V gives CDR1 SGHTA, CDR2 FQGNSA. V was trimmed by 1 base and J by 4 bases, leaving 16 bases between them. This CDR3 reads CASSLESYIQLNEKLFF. CDR3 nucleotide sequence: TGTGCCAGCAGCTTAGAATCTTATATACAGCTTAATGAAAAACTGTTTTTT.

V and J are TRBV2 and TRBJ1-5; 10 bases match TRBD1. CDR3 length: 15 amino acids. Germline CDR1 SNHLY, CDR2 FYNNEI. With V trimmed by 8 bases and J by 4 bases, 8 bases remained unmatched. CDR3 loop: CASVQGTGVNQPQHF. Written as DNA, the CDR3 is TGTGCCAGCGTCCAGGGGACAGGGGTTAATCAGCCCCAGCATTTT.

This sequence joins TRBV7-9 and TRBJ2-3; no clear D. The CDR3 extends over 15 amino acids. Germline lookup yields CDR1 SEHNR and CDR2 FQNEAQ (reference sequence). V was cut by 1 base and J by 4 bases, with 12 bases left in between. This CDR3 is CASSLGTRISDTQYF. As DNA, the CDR3 is TGTGCCAGCAGCTTAGGGACCAGAATTTCAGATACGCAGTATTTT. The variable domain in full, with the rest retrieved from reference TRBV7-9 and TRBJ2-3, is DTGVSQNPRHKITKRGQNVTFRCDPISEHNRLYWYRQTLGQGPEFLTYFQNEAQLEKSRLLSDRFSAERPKGSFSTLEIQRTEQGDSAMYLCASSLGTRISDTQYFGPGTRLTVL.

This chain connects TRBV12-3 or TRBV12-4 to TRBJ1-2; D unclear. Between the trimmed V and J ends, which lost 5 bases and 4 bases, there was a span of 11 bases. The CDR3 contains 13 residues. Here the CDR3 reads CASSPSTTYGYTF. The DNA of the CDR3 is TGTGCCAGCAGTCCCTCCACCACCTATGGCTACACCTTC.

V usage is TRBV19 and J usage is TRBJ2-1, with 8 positions matching TRBD1. This CDR3 comprises 14 residues. CDR1 and CDR2 from the germline V gene are LNHDA and SQIVND (reference sequence). J lost 6 bases, V lost 3 bases, and 4 bases had no gene match. For the CDR3, the DNA is TGTGCCAGTAGTATGACAGGGGCGAGCAATGAGCAGTTCTTC. It encodes CASSMTGASNEQFF.

This clonotype occurred once. The V gene is TRBV15, the J gene TRBJ1-3; D gene unclear. Germline CDR1 and CDR2: LNHNV and YYDKDF (reference sequence). This CDR3 region has 13 residues. Trimming removed 1 base at V and 6 bases at J, with 7 bases between. CDR3 in amino acids: CATSRVAENTIYF. The CDR3 DNA follows: TGTGCCACCAGCAGAGTTGCTGAAAACACCATATATTTT. Drawing the rest from reference TRBV15 and TRBJ1-3, the complete variable domain is DAMVIQNPRYQVTQFGKPVTLSCSQTLNHNVMYWYQQKSSQAPKLLFHYYDKDFNNEADTPDNFQSRRPNTSFCFLDIRSPGLGDTAMYLCATSRVAENTIYFGEGSWLTVV.